This T cell receptor (beta chain) was profiled in a study of blood T cell repertoires in COVID-19. The junction had 4 bases not matched to a gene; V was cut back by 7 bases and J by 3 bases. From germline, CDR1 is SQVTM and CDR2 ANQGSEA. The CDR3 spans 12 residues. Clones were sequenced by immunoSEQ multiplex PCR, and TCRdb holds only the in-frame ones, with some missing. The profile shows under 250,000 clones, about 82% of them singletons. The chain is built from TRBV29-1 and TRBJ1-2; the match to TRBD1 covers 8 bases. The sample was peripheral blood. The clonotype originates from a man between 50 and 59 years old with COVID-19, enrolled during active disease. CDR3 sequence reads: CSGGQGDYGYTF. The CDR3 nucleotides are TGCAGCGGAGGACAGGGTGACTATGGCTACACCTTC.